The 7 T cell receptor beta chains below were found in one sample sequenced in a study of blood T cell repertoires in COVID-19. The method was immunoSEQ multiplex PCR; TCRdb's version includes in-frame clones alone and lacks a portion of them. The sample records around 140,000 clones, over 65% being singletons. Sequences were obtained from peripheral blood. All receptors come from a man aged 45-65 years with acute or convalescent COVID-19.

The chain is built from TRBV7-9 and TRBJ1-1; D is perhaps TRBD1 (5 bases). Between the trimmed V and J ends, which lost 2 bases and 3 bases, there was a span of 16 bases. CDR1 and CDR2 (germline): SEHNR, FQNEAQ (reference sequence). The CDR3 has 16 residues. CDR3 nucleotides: TGTGCCAGCAGCTTATGGCTCCGGAGGGGCGACACTGAAGCTTTCTTT. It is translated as CASSLWLRRGDTEAFF.

CDR3 DNA sequence: TGTGCCAGCAGCGTAATGGGAGGCCAGACCTACAATGAGCAGTTCTTC. It translates to CASSVMGGQTYNEQFF. The gene calls are TRBV9 and TRBJ2-1, with a tentative D call TRBD2 (6 bases). The CDR3 covers 16 residues. The V gene's germline CDR1 is SGDLS and CDR2 YYNGEE. V lost 1 base to trimming and J lost 2 bases, with 13 bases between them. The whole variable domain, filled in from reference TRBV9 and TRBJ2-1, reads DSGVTQTPKHLITATGQRVTLRCSPRSGDLSVYWYQQSLDQGLQFLIQYYNGEERAKGNILERFSAQQFPDLHSELNLSSLELGDSALYFCASSVMGGQTYNEQFFGPGTRLTVL.

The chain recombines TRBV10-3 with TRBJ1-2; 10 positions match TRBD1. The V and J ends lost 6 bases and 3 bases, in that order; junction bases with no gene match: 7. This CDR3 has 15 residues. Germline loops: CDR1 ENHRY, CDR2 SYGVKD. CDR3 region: CAISRKTGGDYGYTF. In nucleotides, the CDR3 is TGTGCCATCAGCCGCAAGACAGGGGGCGACTATGGCTACACCTTC.

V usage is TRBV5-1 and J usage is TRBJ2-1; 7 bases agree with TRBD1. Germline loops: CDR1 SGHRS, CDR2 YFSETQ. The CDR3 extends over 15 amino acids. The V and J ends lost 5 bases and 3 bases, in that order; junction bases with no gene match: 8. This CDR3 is CASRPTGEIYNEQFF. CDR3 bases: TGCGCCAGCAGACCCACAGGGGAAATCTACAATGAGCAGTTCTTC.

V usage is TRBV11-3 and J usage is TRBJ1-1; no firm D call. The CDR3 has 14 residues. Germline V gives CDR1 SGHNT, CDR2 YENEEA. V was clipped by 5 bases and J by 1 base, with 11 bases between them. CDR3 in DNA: TGTGCCAGCAGCCAAACTCGGGGGAACACTGAAGCTTTCTTT. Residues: CASSQTRGNTEAFF.

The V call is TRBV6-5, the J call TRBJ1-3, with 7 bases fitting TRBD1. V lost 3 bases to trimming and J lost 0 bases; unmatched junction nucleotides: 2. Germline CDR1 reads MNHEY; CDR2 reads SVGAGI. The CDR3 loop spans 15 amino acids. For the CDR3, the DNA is TGTGCCAGCAGTTATGGGACAGCCTCTGGAAACACCATATATTTT. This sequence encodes CASSYGTASGNTIYF.

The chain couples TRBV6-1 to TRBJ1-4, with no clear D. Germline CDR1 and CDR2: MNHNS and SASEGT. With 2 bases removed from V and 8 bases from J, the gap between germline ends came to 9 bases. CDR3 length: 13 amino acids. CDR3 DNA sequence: TGTGCCAGCAGTGAACTGGGCGGGGAAAAACTGTTTTTT. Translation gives CASSELGGEKLFF.